This T cell receptor beta chain was sequenced in a study of blood T cell repertoires in COVID-19. Turning to the study itself: From the United States, Italy and Spain came samples of acute and convalescent COVID-19.

Sequenced by immunoSEQ multiplex PCR; TCRdb stores in-frame clones only, minus some. Here the sample spans more than 85,000 clones, roughly 84% being singletons. There are 16 residues in the CDR3. CDR1 SGDLS and CDR2 YYNGEE come from the germline V gene. V shed 0 bases and J 6 bases; nucleotides not matched to a gene: 11. This chain connects TRBV9 to TRBJ2-7, with 8 bases aligning to TRBD2. The sequencing input was peripheral blood. This receptor was taken from a human donor in a cohort sampled during active COVID-19. The CDR3 DNA follows: TGTGCCAGCAGCGTAGCTTCCTCACTAGCGGAGGGCGAGCAGTACTTC. It is translated as CASSVASSLAEGEQYF.